In this sample, the clone carrying this T cell receptor beta chain turned up once. Its antigen remains unidentified. This sample was taken from a study of cytomegalovirus exposure and HLA in healthy donors. Study-wide points: Previously analyzed data showed that most TCR beta V segments were productive at a frequency of about 90% or about 30%. When a later analysis compared HLA-associated TCR beta chains with equally common others, the HLA-associated chains turned out to be more clonally expanded and to have lower generation probabilities. In a later analysis, donors in an Asian-associated ancestry cluster reportedly had fewer N-insertions in productive TCRs than the cohort mean.

V dropped 0 bases and J dropped 6; count of bases not matched to a gene: 6. Germline V lookup: CDR1 SGDLS, CDR2 YYNGEE. This CDR3 spans 16 amino acids. 60 Vbeta and 13 Jbeta primers were used in PCR. Clones were read by immunoSEQ multiplex PCR, and TCRdb kept only the in-frame ones, dropping some. Among approximately 130,000 clones, over 75% were seen once, and the ten largest hold roughly 1.2%. This clonotype was obtained from a man in his fifties or sixties in good health and CMV-seronegative. Sequenced sample: PBMCs. The V gene is TRBV9, the J gene TRBJ2-1; 10 bases fit TRBD2. CDR3 amino acids: CASSVALLAGVNEQFF. CDR3 sequence (DNA): TGTGCCAGCAGCGTAGCTTTGCTAGCGGGAGTCAATGAGCAGTTCTTC.